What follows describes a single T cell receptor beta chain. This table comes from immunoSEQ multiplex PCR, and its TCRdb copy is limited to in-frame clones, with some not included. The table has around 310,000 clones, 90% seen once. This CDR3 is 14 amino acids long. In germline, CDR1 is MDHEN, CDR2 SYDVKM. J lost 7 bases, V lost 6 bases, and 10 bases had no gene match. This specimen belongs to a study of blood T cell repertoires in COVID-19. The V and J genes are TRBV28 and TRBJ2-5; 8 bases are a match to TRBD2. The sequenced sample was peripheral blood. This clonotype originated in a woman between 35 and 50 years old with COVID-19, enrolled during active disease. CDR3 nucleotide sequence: TGTGCCAGCAGCGGGGGGGCTCCCCCAGGGACCCAGTACTTC. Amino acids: CASSGGAPPGTQYF.